The T cell receptor (beta chain) described here comes from a study of response to subunit inactivated influenza vaccine. Regarding the study as a whole: It was the authors' suggestion that each seasonal influenza vaccination recruits few new T cells.

The CDR3 sequence is 16 residues long. From germline, CDR1 is DFQATT and CDR2 SNEGSKA (reference sequence). The J segment lost 4 bases and the V segment lost 4 bases, leaving 9 bases of the junction unmatched. Via MiXCR, TCRdb re-called the RT-PCR reads, giving one row per CDR3 protein. The sample consists of under 550,000 distinct CDR3 sequences, about 8% of them appearing once. This clonotype was observed a few times. The antigen is undetermined. The sequences come from PBMCs from blood, collected 23 to 25 months after vaccination. The clonotype originates from a man in his fifties or sixties who received an inactivated influenza vaccine. The rearrangement joins TRBV20-1 to TRBJ2-1, with 11 positions matching TRBD2. The CDR3 DNA follows: TGCAGTGCTAAATTAGCGGGGGGGCCGGTGTACAATGAGCAGTTCTTC. Translated, it gives CSAKLAGGPVYNEQFF.